Each of the 8 T cell receptor beta chains below was sequenced from the same sample in a study of blood T cell repertoires in COVID-19. TCRdb keeps only in-frame clones here, not all; method: immunoSEQ multiplex PCR. The sample includes a few hundred thousand clones, more than 75% of them seen just once. The sample consisted of PBMCs or T cells enriched from blood (not recorded which). These receptors came from a woman aged 45-60 years who had been exposed to COVID-19.

The V gene is TRBV4-1, the J gene TRBJ2-1; 14 nucleotides line up with TRBD2. The J segment lost 8 bases and the V segment lost 2 bases, leaving 5 bases of the junction unmatched. CDR3 length: 16 amino acids. The germline V gene encodes CDR1 MGHRA and CDR2 YSYEKL. The CDR3 nucleotides read TGCGCCAGCAGCCAAACGGGACTAGCGGGGGTCTATGAGCAGTTCTTC. Protein product: CASSQTGLAGVYEQFF.

The chain combines TRBV7-9 with TRBJ1-2; D might be TRBD1 (5 bases). Deletions cut 0 bases from V and 8 bases from J, with 10 bases between. Germline values: CDR1 SEHNR, CDR2 FQNEAQ (reference sequence). The CDR3 covers 13 residues. The chain's CDR3 is CASSLAGSGGYTF. The CDR3 DNA is TGTGCCAGCAGCTTAGCGGGGTCAGGGGGCTACACCTTC.

The CDR3 is CASSRPGDYGYTF. The CDR3 DNA is TGTGCCAGCAGTAGGCCCGGGGACTATGGCTACACCTTC. The rearrangement links TRBV7-2 to TRBJ1-2; D remains ambiguous. The CDR3 is 13 residues long. Per the germline V gene, CDR1 is SGHTA and CDR2 is FQGNSA. V was trimmed by 6 bases and J by 3 bases, leaving 11 bases between them.

The rearrangement joins TRBV24-1 to TRBJ1-2; D remains unclear. Germline V gene data show CDR1 as KGHDR and CDR2 as SFDVKD. CDR3 length equals 14 residues. Between the trimmed V and J ends, which lost 7 bases and 4 bases, there was a span of 15 bases. In nucleotides, the CDR3 is TGTGCCACCAGAGGAGAGGGTGCTGGCTATGGCTACACCTTC. Encoded protein: CATRGEGAGYGYTF.

This clone showed up just once. V usage is TRBV9 and J usage is TRBJ2-2; TRBD1 matches 7 bases. The germline CDR1 and CDR2 sequences are SGDLS and YYNGEE. V trimming: 3 bases; J trimming: 4 bases; junction bases outside the gene matches: 6. This CDR3 spans 15 amino acids. This CDR3 is CASSGGTAFTGELFF. CDR3 coding DNA: TGTGCCAGCAGCGGGGGGACAGCCTTCACCGGGGAGCTGTTTTTT. The complete variable domain, with remaining parts taken from reference TRBV9 and TRBJ2-2, reads DSGVTQTPKHLITATGQRVTLRCSPRSGDLSVYWYQQSLDQGLQFLIQYYNGEERAKGNILERFSAQQFPDLHSELNLSSLELGDSALYFCASSGGTAFTGELFFGEGSRLTVL.

This clone was observed a few times. The chain combines TRBV7-2 with TRBJ2-5; TRBD2 might be the D (5 bases). Germline V gene sequence: CDR1 SGHTA, CDR2 FQGNSA. The CDR3 totals 12 residues. V was pared by 4 bases and J by 5 bases, with 8 bases between. Here the CDR3 DNA reads TGTGCCAGCAGCTCACGAGGGGAGACCCAGTACTTC. It yields the protein CASSSRGETQYF. Drawing the rest from reference TRBV7-2 and TRBJ2-5, the complete variable domain is GAGVSQSPSNKVTEKGKDVELRCDPISGHTALYWYRQSLGQGLEFLIYFQGNSAPDKSGLPSDRFSAERTGGSVSTLTIQRTQQEDSAVYLCASSSRGETQYFGPGTRLLVL.

V usage is TRBV3-1 (or the pseudogene TRBV3-2) and J usage is TRBJ1-2, with D unclear. The germline V gene encodes CDR1 LGHDT and CDR2 YNNKEL (reference sequence). Trimming shortened V by 2 bases and J by 10 bases, and 14 bases separated the two germline ends. The CDR3 covers 13 residues. The CDR3 here is CASSQKGAPHYTF. CDR3 coding DNA: TGTGCCAGCAGCCAAAAGGGAGCCCCACACTACACCTTC.

The chain carries TRBV7-9 and TRBJ2-3; 7 bases map to TRBD1. The CDR3 contains 16 residues. Trimming took 3 bases from V and 4 from J; bases not matched to a gene: 10. From germline, CDR1 is SEHNR and CDR2 FQNEAQ (reference sequence). The CDR3 protein is CASSFRGFQGADTQYF. Here the CDR3 DNA reads TGTGCCAGCAGCTTCCGAGGCTTCCAGGGGGCAGATACGCAGTATTTT.